This entry lists 16 T cell receptor beta chains sequenced from one sample in a study of T cell clonotyping in hematopoietic cell transplantation. Only in-frame clones appear in the TCRdb table, and some are missing; sequencing was by immunoSEQ multiplex PCR. This table holds around 14,000 clones, roughly 94% found once. Sample: PBMCs, taken 30 days after allogeneic stem cell transplant. The receptor source for this set is a male patient in his sixties who had an allogeneic stem cell transplant from an unrelated donor, so the T cells may come from the graft donor. Some clones in this sample may be carry-over from other donors' samples.

V gene TRBV30 combines with J gene TRBJ1-1; D unclear. The V end lost 0 bases, the J end lost 1 base, and 9 bases lay between the germline ends. Per germline, CDR1 GTSNPN and CDR2 SVGIG (reference sequence). The CDR3 has 14 amino acids. DNA for the CDR3: TGTGCCTGGAGTGTACGTCCCACGAACACTGAAGCTTTCTTT. Amino acid sequence: CAWSVRPTNTEAFF.

The chain recombines TRBV14 with TRBJ2-7; possibly TRBD1 or TRBD2 for D (5 bases each). The CDR3 runs to 11 residues. Germline V lookup: CDR1 SGHDN, CDR2 FVKESK. Trimming removed 4 bases at V and 9 bases at J, with 10 bases between. The CDR3 DNA is TGTGCCAGCAGCCCTGGGACGGTGCAGTACTTC. Its protein product is CASSPGTVQYF.

The V call is TRBV4-3, the J call TRBJ2-3, with 15 nucleotides matching TRBD2. Unmatched junction bases numbered 6, after V lost 4 bases and J lost 4 bases. Germline V gene sequence: CDR1 LGHNA, CDR2 YSLEER. The CDR3 totals 17 residues. The CDR3 DNA is TGCGCCAGCAGCCTTGGGACTAGCGGGGGGTACGCAGATACGCAGTATTTT. This sequence encodes CASSLGTSGGYADTQYF.

This chain links TRBV2 with TRBJ2-2; 8 bases agree with TRBD2. Trimming cost V 6 bases and J 5 bases; bases outside gene matches: 8. The CDR3 runs 15 residues. CDR1 is SNHLY and CDR2 is FYNNEI in the germline V gene. For the CDR3, the DNA is TGTGCCAGCAGCCCGGGACTAGGGGTTACCGGGGAGCTGTTTTTT. Translating it yields CASSPGLGVTGELFF.

A single count supports this clone. The chain employs TRBV27 and TRBJ2-2, with D perhaps matching TRBD1 (5 bases). The CDR3 totals 14 residues. Germline V gene lookup returns CDR1 MNHEY and CDR2 SMNVEV (reference sequence). Trimming stripped 7 bases from V and 1 base from J, with 10 bases between. The CDR3 region is CASTRGVNTGELFF. The CDR3 DNA follows: TGTGCCAGCACAAGGGGCGTGAACACCGGGGAGCTGTTTTTT.

The rearrangement uses TRBV19 and TRBJ2-3; D may be TRBD1 (5 bases). Germline values: CDR1 LNHDA, CDR2 SQIVND (reference sequence). The CDR3 has 13 residues. Trimming stripped 8 bases from V and 3 bases from J, with 12 bases between. The DNA for the CDR3 is TGTGCCAGTTTGAGCAGGGTAACAGATACGCAGTATTTT. As protein: CASLSRVTDTQYF.

This rearrangement joins TRBV21-1 to TRBJ2-3; TRBD1 is taken as the D call from the table, unchecked against the DNA. TRBV21-1 is described as a pseudogene. The CDR3 has 19 residues. The CDR3 sequence: CASRLPGQGYFYCSDTQYF. The DNA for the CDR3 is TGTGCCAGCAGGTTACCGGGACAGGGGTATTTTTATTGCTCGGATACGCAGTATTTT.

J is TRBJ2-7 and V is TRBV15, with TRBD2 as a possible D gene (6 bases). CDR3 length equals 14 residues. CDR1 and CDR2 from the germline V gene are LNHNV and YYDKDF (reference sequence). The germline V and J ends were trimmed by 5 bases and 1 base, with 12 bases remaining between them. The CDR3 DNA reads TGTGCCACCAGCTCCGGAGGGGTTTCCTACGAGCAGTACTTC. Protein product: CATSSGGVSYEQYF.

The chain links TRBV7-8 to TRBJ2-7; 8 positions match TRBD2. The V gene's germline CDR1 is SGHVS and CDR2 FQNEAQ. V was pared by 5 bases and J by 6 bases, with 12 bases of the junction left unmatched. The CDR3 covers 15 residues. In DNA form, the CDR3 reads TGTGCCAGCAGCAGATCTAGACGGGAGGGAATCGAGCAGTACTTC. Amino acids: CASSRSRREGIEQYF.

This clone was observed once. The chain links TRBV27 to TRBJ1-6, with a tentative D call TRBD1 (5 bases). CDR1 MNHEY and CDR2 SMNVEV come from the germline V gene (reference sequence). The CDR3 has 14 amino acids. Trimming removed 8 bases from V and 7 bases from J, with 15 bases in between. The CDR3 protein is CASLGWGENSPLHF. DNA for the CDR3: TGTGCCAGCCTCGGTTGGGGGGAAAATTCACCCCTCCACTTT.

The chain couples TRBV19 to TRBJ1-3; TRBD1 is a possible D gene (5 bases). V was shortened by 4 bases and J by 2 bases, with 9 bases between the two germline ends. This CDR3 has 14 residues. Germline V CDR1 and CDR2: LNHDA, SQIVND (reference sequence). The CDR3 loop is CASSTKTAGNTIYF. The CDR3 region has the DNA TGTGCCAGTAGTACTAAGACAGCTGGAAACACCATATATTTT.

This sequence joins TRBV6-1 and TRBJ2-3; D is ambiguous. V was pared by 2 bases and J by 4 bases, with 10 bases between. Germline V gene sequence: CDR1 MNHNS, CDR2 SASEGT. CDR3 length equals 14 residues. The CDR3 DNA is TGTGCCAGCAGTGAAACCGACACAGCAGATACGCAGTATTTT. It translates to CASSETDTADTQYF.

V gene TRBV7-3 combines with J gene TRBJ1-1; D is uncertain. CDR1 and CDR2 (germline): SGHTA, FQGTGA. This CDR3 contains 15 residues. V was pared by 1 base and J by 0 bases, with 9 bases between. The DNA of the CDR3 is TGTGCCAGCAGCTTAAGGTGGGCCTTGAACACTGAAGCTTTCTTT. Translated: CASSLRWALNTEAFF.

The genes are TRBV14 and TRBJ2-7; D gene unclear. Germline V gives CDR1 SGHDN, CDR2 FVKESK. Trimming shortened V by 0 bases and J by 6 bases, and 6 bases separated the two germline ends. The CDR3 covers 12 residues. CDR3 in amino acids: CASSQDWGEQYF. CDR3 DNA: TGTGCCAGCAGCCAAGATTGGGGCGAGCAGTACTTC.

The rearrangement links TRBV28 to TRBJ1-1; D not certain. V was trimmed by 10 bases and J by 0 bases, leaving 15 bases between them. The germline gives CDR1 MDHEN, CDR2 SYDVKM. The CDR3 length is 14 residues. For the CDR3, the DNA is TGTGCCACCGTTAAAGTACCATTGAACACTGAAGCTTTCTTT. It specifies CATVKVPLNTEAFF.

The rearrangement joins TRBV11-2 to TRBJ2-5; 7 positions agree with TRBD1. Germline V gene lookup returns CDR1 SGHAT and CDR2 FQNNGV. This CDR3 is 14 amino acids long. V lost 3 bases to trimming and J lost 5 bases; unmatched junction nucleotides: 6. The CDR3 reads CASSFTGVGETQYF. CDR3 nucleotides: TGTGCCAGCAGCTTCACAGGGGTCGGGGAGACCCAGTACTTC.